This T cell receptor beta chain was documented in a study of early T cells in non-severe SARS-CoV-2 infection. The CDR3 sequence is 15 residues long. J was trimmed by 3 bases and V by 6 bases; bases with no gene match: 9. The germline V gene has CDR1 MNHEY and CDR2 SMNVEV (reference sequence). One entry per CDR3 protein results from TCRdb running MiXCR on the 5' RACE reads. This sample has approximately 75,000 distinct CDR3 sequences; about 15% occur once, and the top ten carry roughly 3.7%. The sample here was whole blood, taken at baseline. The J gene is TRBJ1-2, the V gene TRBV27; 8 bases line up with TRBD1. The receptor's source is an adult who was a healthcare worker with PCR-confirmed SARS-CoV-2 infection or an uninfected control (not recorded which). In DNA form, the CDR3 reads TGTGCCAGCAGGCAAAGACAGGGGTACGACTATGGCTACACCTTC. Protein product: CASRQRQGYDYGYTF.